This T cell receptor (beta chain) comes out of a study of T cell responses to AZD1222 COVID-19 vaccine. Whole-study context: Pooled in the analysis were second doses at about 4 or about 12 weeks. General observations from the study: Regions 160-218 and 743-854 held dominance among vaccine-associated CD4 TCRs, which spanned spike. Repertoires were collected only later (after the peak T cell response had occurred). Donors were largely white British and mainly female; clonal diversity was possibly underestimated.

V lost 5 bases and J lost 7, with 21 bases in between. CDR3 length equals 16 residues. The germline gives CDR1 LNHDA, CDR2 SQIVND (reference sequence). Worth noting for this clone: What it recognizes is unknown.

Sequencing was performed with immunoSEQ multiplex PCR; in TCRdb, only in-frame clones are kept and a portion is missing. Found here are 150,000 or so clones, about 93% of them singletons; the top ten hold 5.1%. This chain joins TRBV19 and TRBJ1-5; possible D gene TRBD1, 5 bases. The input for sequencing was peripheral blood, taken on day 0 of AZD1222 vaccination. The TCR comes from an adult in good health. The chain's CDR3 is CASSSRRDVGGQPQHF. DNA of the CDR3: TGTGCCAGTAGTTCCAGAAGGGACGTCGGAGGGCAGCCCCAGCATTTT.